This T cell receptor beta chain derives from a study of T cell responses to AZD1222 COVID-19 vaccine. As for this clone: Its target is unknown.

The study's findings and limits: Spike-specific TCR breadth and depth rose after two AZD1222 doses.

Repertoires were generated with immunoSEQ multiplex PCR, while TCRdb's copy carries only in-frame clones and drops some. The sample holds 75,000 to 95,000 clones, about 88% seen once. CDR1 ENHRY and CDR2 SYGVKD come from the germline V gene. The ends were cut back, 5 bases at V and 0 bases at J, with 13 bases in the middle. CDR3 length: 16 amino acids. The source material was peripheral blood, sampled on day 0 of AZD1222 vaccination. This TCR came from an adult in good health. The chain carries TRBV10-3 and TRBJ1-4; no definite D call. CDR3: CAISPKSGATNEKLFF. DNA of the CDR3: TGTGCCATCAGTCCCAAGAGTGGGGCAACTAATGAAAAACTGTTTTTT.